A selection of T cell receptor beta chains follows, all from one sample in a study of blood T cell repertoires in COVID-19. TCRdb's copy holds only in-frame clones and misses some; the assay was immunoSEQ multiplex PCR. The table shows approximately 87,000 clones, with approximately 90% occurring only once. The sample comprised peripheral blood. These receptors all stem from a man between 70 and 80 years old with active or convalescent COVID-19. Each CDR3 is given with its conserved first and last residue.

j_gene	v_gene	CDR3aa
TRBJ2-1	TRBV18	CASSPSMVGSEQFF
TRBJ2-1	TRBV10-3	CAISGNVRSNNEQFF
TRBJ1-1	TRBV28	CASSRPGTGSDTEAFF
TRBJ2-1	TRBV5-1	CASTELAPSSYNEQFF
TRBJ2-4	TRBV27	CASSPRLEWANIQYF
TRBJ1-5	TRBV30	CAWSTGQPQHF
TRBJ2-1	TRBV6-1	CASSEFSGSISYNEQFF
TRBJ1-4	TRBV6-1	CASSEALGQGNEKLFF
TRBJ2-3	TRBV28	CASSTRQGMADTQYF
TRBJ2-7	TRBV7-8	CASSRVTSGSEQYF
TRBJ2-7	TRBV5-1	CASSSGTGYYEQYF
TRBJ2-5	TRBV6-5	CASSYWASGSGETQYF
TRBJ2-7	TRBV28	CASSLVGQTYEQYF
TRBJ2-7	TRBV28	CASSSTGTGSPQNEQYF
TRBJ1-1	TRBV23-1	CASFRVVTAFNTEAFF
TRBJ2-7	TRBV19	CAGRGQFFYEQYF
TRBJ1-1	TRBV6-5	CASRRDTEAFF
TRBJ1-2	TRBV27	CASSPDRDEGYTF
TRBJ2-3	TRBV5-1	CASSLPQGRTDTQYF
TRBJ2-7	TRBV19	CASSTNRETEQYF
TRBJ1-4	TRBV6-1	CASSPGTTDEKLFF
TRBJ2-2	TRBV7-6	CASSLGGGTAGTGELFF
TRBJ1-2	TRBV5-1	CASSGGTVNGYTF
TRBJ2-1	TRBV2	CASSVIIQLAFNEQFF
TRBJ1-2	TRBV18	CASSLNAAGQGDIYGYTF
TRBJ2-4	TRBV27	CASSGAGAKNIQYF
TRBJ2-2	TRBV21-1	CASSGLAGGGQLFF
TRBJ1-4	TRBV18	CASSGGIGPYEKLFF
TRBJ2-2	TRBV25-1	CASSASTGGGRGTGELFF
TRBJ2-2	TRBV11-2	CASSRAQGTGELFF
TRBJ2-7	TRBV27	CASRYRGLSYEQYF
TRBJ2-1	TRBV18	CASSPPRTSGYNEQFF
TRBJ1-6	TRBV28	CASSGGYSPLHF
TRBJ1-5	TRBV3-1/TRBV3-2	CASSPPRRGSNQPQHF
TRBJ2-7	TRBV5-1	CASSQLDGGQGFSEQYF
TRBJ1-5	TRBV7-9	CASSLGQGGQPQHF
TRBJ2-5	TRBV9	CASSVDTSGRSWETQYF
TRBJ1-1	TRBV12-3/TRBV12-4	CASSLGGVGAFF
TRBJ2-1	TRBV3-1/TRBV3-2	CASSQAVGQGRFF
TRBJ1-1	TRBV29-1	CSGVDRLNTEAFF